This TCR beta chain stems from a study of memory CD4+ T cells and cytomegalovirus serostatus (dated by TCRdb to the late 2010s). Concerning the study at large: The 33 healthy Belgian adults in the cohort included 9 who were CMV seropositive and roughly 25 who were CMV seronegative. To replicate a published TCR-based CMV serostatus classifier, the researchers sequenced the CD4+ memory TCRbeta repertoires of a Belgian cohort whose cytomegalovirus serostatus was known. What the work shows at the level of the full study, not this receptor alone: On the Belgian cohort, the classifier based on the original framework reached a median bootstrapped AUC of approximately 0.95, with a 95% CI of 0.76-1.00. Results were interpreted as suggesting that the CMV-associated TCR signature is largely present in the CD4+ memory repertoire. Only CD4+CD45RO+ memory cells were sequenced, in contrast to the original study, which included naive and memory CD4+ and CD8+ populations. Of 164 previously reported CMV-associated TCRbeta sequences, approximately 64 appeared in the CD4+ memory repertoires, each in one to five individuals. For CMV serostatus prediction, a median bootstrapped AUC of 0.95 was reached with the original framework, and a median bootstrapped AUC of about 0.89 was reached with a US-trained random forest.

A FACSAria II was used to sort memory CD4+ T cells, defined as single viable CD3+CD4+CD8-CD45RO+ cells. CMV serostatus was assessed using a Roche Elecsys assay, by which serum IgG against CMV pp150, pp28, p38 and p52 was detected. Once the samples were thawed, total CD4+ T cells were enriched through positive selection using CD4 magnetic microbeads. Samples originated from another study that specifically interrogated the CD4+ T cell memory repertoire. Following standard operating procedures, peripheral blood mononuclear cells were isolated and cryopreserved, while serum was kept at -80 degrees C. The staining used CD3-PerCP (BW264/56), CD4-APC (RPA-T4), CD45RO-PE (UCHT1) and CD8-Pacific Orange (3B5) antibodies, and Sytox blue was used to exclude non-viable cells. The Quick-DNA Microprep Kit was used to extract genomic DNA from the sorted cells. TCRbeta DNA was amplified with the immunoSEQ hsTCRbeta kit following the manufacturer's protocol. TCRbeta libraries were sequenced on an Illumina MiSeq instrument. In the authors' own workflow: After out-of-frame sequences were removed, some 2 million distinct TCRbeta sequences remained, averaging about 66,813 per individual. Each individual was scored by the count of fewer than 200 previously reported CMV-associated TCRbeta sequences and the total productive distinct TCRbeta count. A beta-binomial model was reimplemented in Python, and scikit-learn random forests with default parameters were trained on data from the US cohort. Classifier performance on the Belgian cohort was summarized as median AUC with percentile confidence intervals calculated over 10,000 bootstrap iterations. TCRdb obtained this table from immuneACCESS and retained in-frame rearrangements with V and J assigned. These tables miss some clones; where compared with another copy, unresolved V genes account for less than half of the shortfall, and the remainder is unexplained. The DNA was the basis for D and trimming; V, J and clone size are from that table. Present in this sample are some 56,000 clones, roughly 82% of which were seen just once. Around 0.38% of the sample belongs to the ten largest clones.

The cysteine opens and the phenylalanine closes a CDR3 of 13 amino acids. Only the CDR3 portion is preserved as DNA: 39 bases, with reading frame beginning at the first base. From the germline V gene, CDR1 is SQVTM and CDR2 is ANQGSEA. Deletion took 5 bases off V and 0 bases off J, with a span of 11 bases between the germline ends. Remarks on this clone: Which antigen it targets is not known. No much larger clonotype is one base removed from it; base qualities were not supplied.

The chain joins TRBV29-1 to TRBJ2-7, and possibly TRBD1, on 6 matching bases. The sample was memory CD4+ T cells from blood. The TCR was taken from an adult in good health and CMV-seronegative. The CDR3 protein sequence reads: CSVSGTHSYEQYF. Here is the DNA: TGCAGCGTTTCTGGGACACACTCCTACGAGCAGTACTTC.